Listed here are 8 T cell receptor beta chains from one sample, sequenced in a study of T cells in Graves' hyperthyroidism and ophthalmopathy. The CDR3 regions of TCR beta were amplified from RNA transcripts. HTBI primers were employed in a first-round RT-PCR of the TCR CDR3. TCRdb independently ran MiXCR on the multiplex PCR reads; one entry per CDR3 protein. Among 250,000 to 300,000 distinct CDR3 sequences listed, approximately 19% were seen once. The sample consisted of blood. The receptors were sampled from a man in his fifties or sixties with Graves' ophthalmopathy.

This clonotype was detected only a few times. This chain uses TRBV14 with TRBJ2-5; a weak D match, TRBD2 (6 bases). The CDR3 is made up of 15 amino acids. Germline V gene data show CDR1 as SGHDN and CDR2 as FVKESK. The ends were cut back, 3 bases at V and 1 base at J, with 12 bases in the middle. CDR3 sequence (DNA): TGTGCCAGCAGCCAGGTGGGACTTATCCAAGAGACCCAGTACTTC. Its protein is CASSQVGLIQETQYF. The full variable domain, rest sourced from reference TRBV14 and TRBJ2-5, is EAGVTQFPSHSVIEKGQTVTLRCDPISGHDNLYWYRRVMGKEIKFLLHFVKESKQDESGMPNNRFLAERTGGTYSTLKVQPAELEDSGVYFCASSQVGLIQETQYFGPGTRLLVL.

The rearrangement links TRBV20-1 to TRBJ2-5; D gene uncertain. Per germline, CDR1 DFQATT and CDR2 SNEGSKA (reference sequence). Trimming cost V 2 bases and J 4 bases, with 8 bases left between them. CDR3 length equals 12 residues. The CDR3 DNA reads TGCAGTGCTAGATCGGGTGGAGAGACCCAGTACTTC. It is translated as CSARSGGETQYF.

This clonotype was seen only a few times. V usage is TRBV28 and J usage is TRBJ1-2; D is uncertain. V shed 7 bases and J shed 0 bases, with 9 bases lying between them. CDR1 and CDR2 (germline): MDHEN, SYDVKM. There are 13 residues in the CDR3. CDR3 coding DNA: TGTGCCAGCACTAGGTTTTCTAACTATGGCTACACCTTC. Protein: CASTRFSNYGYTF.

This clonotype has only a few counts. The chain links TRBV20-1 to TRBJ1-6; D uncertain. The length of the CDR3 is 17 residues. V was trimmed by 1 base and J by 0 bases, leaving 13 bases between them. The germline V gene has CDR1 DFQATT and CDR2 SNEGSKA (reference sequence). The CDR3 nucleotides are TGCAGTGCTAGAGGGGCAGGCGGCTCCTCCTATAATTCACCCCTCCACTTT. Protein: CSARGAGGSSYNSPLHF.

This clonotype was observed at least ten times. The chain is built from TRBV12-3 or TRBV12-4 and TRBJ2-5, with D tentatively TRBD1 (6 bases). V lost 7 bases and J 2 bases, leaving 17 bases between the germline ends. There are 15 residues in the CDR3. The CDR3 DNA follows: TGTGCCAGCAACCACCCGGGCCAGGGGCAAGAGACCCAGTACTTC. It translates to CASNHPGQGQETQYF.

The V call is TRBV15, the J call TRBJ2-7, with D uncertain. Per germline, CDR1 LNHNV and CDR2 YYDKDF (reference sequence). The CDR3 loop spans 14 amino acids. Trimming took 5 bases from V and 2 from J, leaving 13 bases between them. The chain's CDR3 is CATSRYQETYEQYF. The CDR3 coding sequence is TGTGCCACCAGCCGATATCAAGAGACCTACGAGCAGTACTTC.

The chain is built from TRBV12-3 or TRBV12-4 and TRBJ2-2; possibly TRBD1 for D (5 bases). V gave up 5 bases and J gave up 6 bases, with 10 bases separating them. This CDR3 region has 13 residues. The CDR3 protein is CASSPTGSGELFF. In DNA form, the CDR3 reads TGTGCCAGCAGTCCTACAGGTTCCGGGGAGCTGTTTTTT.

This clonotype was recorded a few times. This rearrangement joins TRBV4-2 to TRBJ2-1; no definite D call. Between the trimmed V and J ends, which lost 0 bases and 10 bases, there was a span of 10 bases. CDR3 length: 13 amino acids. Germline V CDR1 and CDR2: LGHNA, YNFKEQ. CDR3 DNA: TGTGCCAGCAGCCAAGATATGCTAGGCGAGCAGTTCTTC. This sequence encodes CASSQDMLGEQFF.